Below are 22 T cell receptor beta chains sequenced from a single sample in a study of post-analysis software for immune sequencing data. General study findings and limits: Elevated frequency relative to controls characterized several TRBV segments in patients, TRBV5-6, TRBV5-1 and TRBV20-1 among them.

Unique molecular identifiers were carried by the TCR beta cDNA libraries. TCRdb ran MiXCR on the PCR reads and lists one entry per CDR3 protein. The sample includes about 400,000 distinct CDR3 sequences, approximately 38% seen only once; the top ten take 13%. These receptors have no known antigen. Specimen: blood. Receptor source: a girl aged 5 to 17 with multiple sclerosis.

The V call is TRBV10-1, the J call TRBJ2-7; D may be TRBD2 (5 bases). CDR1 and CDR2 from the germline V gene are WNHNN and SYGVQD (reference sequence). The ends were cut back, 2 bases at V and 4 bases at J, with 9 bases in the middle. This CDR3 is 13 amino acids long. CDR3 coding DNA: TGCGCCAGCAGTGAGATGCGAGGGTACGAGCAGTACTTC. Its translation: CASSEMRGYEQYF.

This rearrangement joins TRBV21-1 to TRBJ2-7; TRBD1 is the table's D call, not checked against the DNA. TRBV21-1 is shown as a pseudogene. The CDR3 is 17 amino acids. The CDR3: CASSKDQTGGRSYEQYF. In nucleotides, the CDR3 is TGTGCCAGCAGCAAAGATCAGACAGGGGGCCGTTCCTACGAGCAGTACTTC.

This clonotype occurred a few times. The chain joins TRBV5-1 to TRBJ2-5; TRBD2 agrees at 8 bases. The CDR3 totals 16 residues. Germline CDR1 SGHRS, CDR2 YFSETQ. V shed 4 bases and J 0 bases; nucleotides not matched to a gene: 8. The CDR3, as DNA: TGCGCCAGCAGCCTAGGATTAGCGGGGAACCAAGAGACCCAGTACTTC. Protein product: CASSLGLAGNQETQYF.

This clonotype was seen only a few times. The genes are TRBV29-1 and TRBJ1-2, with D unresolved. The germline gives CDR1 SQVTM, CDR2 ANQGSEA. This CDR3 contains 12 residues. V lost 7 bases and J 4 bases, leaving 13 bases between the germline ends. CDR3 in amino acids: CSAYQEIYGYTF. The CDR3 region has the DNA TGCAGCGCCTATCAGGAGATCTATGGCTACACCTTC.

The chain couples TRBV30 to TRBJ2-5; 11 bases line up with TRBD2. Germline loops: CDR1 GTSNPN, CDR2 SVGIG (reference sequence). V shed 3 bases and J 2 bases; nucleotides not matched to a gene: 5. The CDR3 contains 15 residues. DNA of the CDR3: TGTGCCTGGAGACCGGGACTAGCGGTTCAAGAGACCCAGTACTTC. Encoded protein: CAWRPGLAVQETQYF.

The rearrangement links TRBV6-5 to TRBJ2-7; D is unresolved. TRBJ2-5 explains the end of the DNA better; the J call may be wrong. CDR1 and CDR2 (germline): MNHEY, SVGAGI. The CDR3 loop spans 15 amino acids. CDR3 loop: CASSYSDGSAETQYF. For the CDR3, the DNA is TGTGCCAGCAGTTATTCGGACGGTTCGGCGGAGACCCAGTACTTC.

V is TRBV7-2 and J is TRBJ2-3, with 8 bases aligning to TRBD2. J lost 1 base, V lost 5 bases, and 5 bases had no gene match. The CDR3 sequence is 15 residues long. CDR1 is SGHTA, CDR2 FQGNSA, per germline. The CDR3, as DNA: TGTGCCAGCAGCAATCAAGCGGGGGGCACAGATACGCAGTATTTT. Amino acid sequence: CASSNQAGGTDTQYF.

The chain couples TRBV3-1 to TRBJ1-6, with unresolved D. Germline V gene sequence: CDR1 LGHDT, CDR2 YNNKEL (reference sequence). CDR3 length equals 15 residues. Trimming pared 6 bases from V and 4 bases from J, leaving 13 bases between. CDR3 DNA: TGTGCCAGCAGAAGCACACGGAGTTATAATTCACCCCTCCACTTT. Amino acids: CASRSTRSYNSPLHF.

CDR3 DNA sequence: TGTGCCAGCGGACGGACAGTATTTTACTCTGGGGCCAACGTCCTGACTTTC. Translating it yields CASGRTVFYSGANVLTF. V is TRBV7-2 and J is TRBJ2-6, with D possibly matching TRBD1 (6 bases). Per the germline V gene, CDR1 is SGHTA and CDR2 is FQGNSA. V was cut by 8 bases and J by 0 bases, with 17 bases left in between. This CDR3 is built from 17 residues. The full variable domain, rest sourced from reference TRBV7-2 and TRBJ2-6, is GAGVSQSPSNKVTEKGKDVELRCDPISGHTALYWYRQSLGQGLEFLIYFQGNSAPDKSGLPSDRFSAERTGGSVSTLTIQRTQQEDSAVYLCASGRTVFYSGANVLTFGAGSRLTVL.

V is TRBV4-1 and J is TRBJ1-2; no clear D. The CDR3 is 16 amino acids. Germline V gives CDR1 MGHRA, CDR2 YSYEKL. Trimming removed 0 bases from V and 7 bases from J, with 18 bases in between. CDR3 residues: CASSQDAHWEMVGYTF. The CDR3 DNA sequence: TGCGCCAGCAGCCAAGACGCTCATTGGGAGATGGTTGGCTACACCTTC.

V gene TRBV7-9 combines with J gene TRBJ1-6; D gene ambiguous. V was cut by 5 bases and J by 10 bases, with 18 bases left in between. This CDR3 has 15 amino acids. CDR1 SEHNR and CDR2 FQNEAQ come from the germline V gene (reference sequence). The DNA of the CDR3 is TGTGCCAGCAGCCCAAAAGATGGAGTTGGCTCACCCCTCCACTTT. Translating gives CASSPKDGVGSPLHF.

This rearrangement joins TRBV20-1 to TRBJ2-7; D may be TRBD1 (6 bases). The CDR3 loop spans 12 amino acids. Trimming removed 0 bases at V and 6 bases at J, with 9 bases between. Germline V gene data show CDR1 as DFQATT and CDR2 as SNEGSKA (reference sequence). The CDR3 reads CSARENRVEQYF. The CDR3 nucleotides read TGCAGTGCTAGAGAAAACAGGGTCGAGCAGTACTTC.

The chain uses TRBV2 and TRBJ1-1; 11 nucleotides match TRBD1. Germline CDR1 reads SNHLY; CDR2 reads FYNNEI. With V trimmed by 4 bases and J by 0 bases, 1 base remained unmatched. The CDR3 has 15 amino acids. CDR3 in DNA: TGTGCCAGCAGTGGGGACAGGGGGATGAACACTGAAGCTTTCTTT. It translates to CASSGDRGMNTEAFF.

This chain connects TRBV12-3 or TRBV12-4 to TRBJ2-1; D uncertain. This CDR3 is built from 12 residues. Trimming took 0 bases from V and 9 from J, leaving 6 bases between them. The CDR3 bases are TGTGCCAGCAGTTTAGCAAGGGTTGAGCAGTTCTTC. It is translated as CASSLARVEQFF.

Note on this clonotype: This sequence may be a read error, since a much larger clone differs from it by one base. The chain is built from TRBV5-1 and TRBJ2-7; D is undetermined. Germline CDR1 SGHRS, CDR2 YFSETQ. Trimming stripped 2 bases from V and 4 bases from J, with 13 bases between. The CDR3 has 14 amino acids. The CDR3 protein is CASSLDKVIYEQYF. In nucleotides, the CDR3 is TGCGCCAGCAGCTTAGACAAGGTTATATACGAGCAGTACTTC.

The CDR3: CATSRFTGTTKAMQFF. The CDR3 region has the DNA TGTGCCACCAGCAGGTTCACCGGGACTACGAAAGCTATGCAGTTCTTC. This sequence joins TRBV15 and TRBJ2-1; 7 nucleotides match TRBD2. V lost 3 bases, J lost 12 bases, and 17 bases stayed unmatched. Germline CDR1 and CDR2: LNHNV and YYDKDF (reference sequence). The CDR3 sequence is 16 residues long.

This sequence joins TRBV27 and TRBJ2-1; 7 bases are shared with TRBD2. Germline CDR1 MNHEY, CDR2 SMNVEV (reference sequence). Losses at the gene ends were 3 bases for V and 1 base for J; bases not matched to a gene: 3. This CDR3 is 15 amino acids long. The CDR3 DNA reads TGTGCCAGCAGTTTGCGGGAGTCGTCCTACAATGAGCAGTTCTTC. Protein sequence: CASSLRESSYNEQFF.

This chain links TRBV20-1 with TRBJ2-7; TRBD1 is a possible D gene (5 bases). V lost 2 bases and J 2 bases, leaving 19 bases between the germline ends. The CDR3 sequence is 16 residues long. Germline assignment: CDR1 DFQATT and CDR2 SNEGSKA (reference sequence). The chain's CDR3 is CSARTRLDTSPYEQYF. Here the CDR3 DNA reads TGCAGTGCTAGAACGAGATTGGACACATCCCCCTACGAGCAGTACTTC.

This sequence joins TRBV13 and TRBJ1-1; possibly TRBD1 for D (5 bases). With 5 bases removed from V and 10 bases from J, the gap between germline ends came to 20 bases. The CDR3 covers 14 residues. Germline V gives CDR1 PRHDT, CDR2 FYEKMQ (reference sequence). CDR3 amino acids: CASSTLGSAGGAFF. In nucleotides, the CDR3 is TGTGCCAGCAGCACCCTGGGTTCGGCCGGGGGAGCTTTCTTT.

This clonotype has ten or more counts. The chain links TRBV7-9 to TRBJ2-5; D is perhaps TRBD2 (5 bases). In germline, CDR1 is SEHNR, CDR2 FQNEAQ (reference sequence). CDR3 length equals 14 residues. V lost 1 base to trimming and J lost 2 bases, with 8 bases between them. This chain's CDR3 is CASSLGLLQETQYF. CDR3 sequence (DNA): TGTGCCAGCAGCTTAGGACTACTTCAAGAGACCCAGTACTTC.

CDR3 protein: CSASRTGGGSQPQHF. The CDR3 DNA follows: TGCAGTGCTAGCAGGACAGGGGGCGGGAGTCAGCCCCAGCATTTT. V and J are TRBV20-1 and TRBJ1-5; 11 bases line up with TRBD1. The CDR3 consists of 15 residues. Germline V gene sequence: CDR1 DFQATT, CDR2 SNEGSKA (reference sequence). V gave up 3 bases and J gave up 6 bases; unmatched junction bases: 7.

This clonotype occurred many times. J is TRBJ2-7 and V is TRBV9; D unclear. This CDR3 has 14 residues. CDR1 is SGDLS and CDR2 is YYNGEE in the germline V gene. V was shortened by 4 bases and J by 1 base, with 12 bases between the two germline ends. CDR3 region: CASSPGGESYEQYF. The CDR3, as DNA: TGTGCCAGCAGCCCGGGTGGGGAATCCTACGAGCAGTACTTC. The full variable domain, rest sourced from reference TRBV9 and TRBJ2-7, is DSGVTQTPKHLITATGQRVTLRCSPRSGDLSVYWYQQSLDQGLQFLIQYYNGEERAKGNILERFSAQQFPDLHSELNLSSLELGDSALYFCASSPGGESYEQYFGPGTRLTVT.